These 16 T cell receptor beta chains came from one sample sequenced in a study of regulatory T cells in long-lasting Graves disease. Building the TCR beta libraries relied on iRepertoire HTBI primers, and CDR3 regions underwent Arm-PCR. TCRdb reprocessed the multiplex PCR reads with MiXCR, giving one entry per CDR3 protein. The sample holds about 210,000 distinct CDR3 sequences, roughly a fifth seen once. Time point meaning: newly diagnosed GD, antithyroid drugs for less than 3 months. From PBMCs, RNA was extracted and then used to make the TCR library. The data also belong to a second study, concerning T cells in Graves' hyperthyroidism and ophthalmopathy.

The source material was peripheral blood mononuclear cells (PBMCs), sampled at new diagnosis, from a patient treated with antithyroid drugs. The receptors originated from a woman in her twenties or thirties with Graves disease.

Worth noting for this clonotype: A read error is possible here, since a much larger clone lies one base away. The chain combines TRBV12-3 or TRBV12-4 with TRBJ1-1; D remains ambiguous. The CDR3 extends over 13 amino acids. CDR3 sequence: CAGSPQGTPEAFF. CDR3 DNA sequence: TGTGCCGGCAGTCCGCAAGGAACCCCTGAAGCTTTCTTT.

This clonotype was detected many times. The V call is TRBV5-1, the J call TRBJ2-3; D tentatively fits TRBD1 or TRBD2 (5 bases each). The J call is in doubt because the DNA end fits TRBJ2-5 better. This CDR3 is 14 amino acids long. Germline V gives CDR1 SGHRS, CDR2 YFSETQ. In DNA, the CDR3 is TGCGCCAGCAGCTTGGGAGGGGCCGCGGAGACCCAGTACTTC. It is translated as CASSLGGAAETQYF.

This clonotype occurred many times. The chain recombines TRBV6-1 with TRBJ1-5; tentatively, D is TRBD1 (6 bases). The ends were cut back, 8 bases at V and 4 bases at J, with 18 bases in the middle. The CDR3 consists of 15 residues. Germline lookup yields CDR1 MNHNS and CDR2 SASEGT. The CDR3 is CASRWGQGQNQPQHF. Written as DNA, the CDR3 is TGTGCCAGCCGATGGGGGCAGGGCCAGAATCAGCCCCAGCATTTT.

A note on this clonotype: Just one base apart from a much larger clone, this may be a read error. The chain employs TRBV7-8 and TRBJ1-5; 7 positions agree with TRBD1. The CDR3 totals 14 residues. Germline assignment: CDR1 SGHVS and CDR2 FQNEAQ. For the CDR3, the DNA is TGTGCCAGCAGCCCCCGACAGGGTAATCGGCCCCAGCATTTT. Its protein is CASSPRQGNRPQHF.

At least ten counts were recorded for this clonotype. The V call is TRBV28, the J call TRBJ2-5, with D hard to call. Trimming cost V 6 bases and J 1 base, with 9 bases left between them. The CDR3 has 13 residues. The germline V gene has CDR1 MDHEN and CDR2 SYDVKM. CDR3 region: CASRPVVQETQYF. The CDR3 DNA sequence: TGTGCCAGCAGGCCCGTAGTCCAAGAGACCCAGTACTTC.

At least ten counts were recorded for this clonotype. CDR3 DNA: TGTGCCAGCAGTTACCCCCGGAGACTAGCGGGGGCCAATGAGCAGTTCTTC. This sequence encodes CASSYPRRLAGANEQFF. The chain combines TRBV6-5 with TRBJ2-1, with 12 bases lining up with TRBD2. The V gene end was trimmed by 2 bases and the J gene end by 6 bases; junction bases not matched to a gene: 8. Germline V CDR1 and CDR2: MNHEY, SVGAGI. The length of the CDR3 is 17 residues.

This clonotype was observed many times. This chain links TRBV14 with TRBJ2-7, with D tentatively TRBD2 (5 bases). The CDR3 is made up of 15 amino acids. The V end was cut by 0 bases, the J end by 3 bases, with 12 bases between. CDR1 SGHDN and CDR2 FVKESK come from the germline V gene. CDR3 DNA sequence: TGTGCCAGCAGCCAAGATCGTGAGGGATTCTACGAGCAGTACTTC. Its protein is CASSQDREGFYEQYF.

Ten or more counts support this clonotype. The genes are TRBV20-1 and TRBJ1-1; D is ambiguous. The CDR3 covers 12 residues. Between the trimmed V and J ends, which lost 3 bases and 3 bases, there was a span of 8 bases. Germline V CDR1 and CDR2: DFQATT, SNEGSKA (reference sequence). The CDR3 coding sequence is TGCAGTGCTAGTGGGAGCGACACTGAAGCTTTCTTT. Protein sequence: CSASGSDTEAFF.

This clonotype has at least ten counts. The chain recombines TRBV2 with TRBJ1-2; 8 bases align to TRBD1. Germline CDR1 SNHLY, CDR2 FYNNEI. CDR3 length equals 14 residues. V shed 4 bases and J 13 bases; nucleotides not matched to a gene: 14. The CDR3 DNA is TGTGCCAGCAGTGCCGATTCGGGACAGGTGGGACGCACCTTC. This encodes CASSADSGQVGRTF.

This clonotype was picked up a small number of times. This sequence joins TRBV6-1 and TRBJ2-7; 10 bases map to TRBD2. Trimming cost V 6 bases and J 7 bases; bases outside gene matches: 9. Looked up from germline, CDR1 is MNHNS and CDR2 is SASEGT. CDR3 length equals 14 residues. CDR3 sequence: CASRDSGTSEEQYF. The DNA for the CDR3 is TGTGCCAGCAGGGACTCCGGGACTAGCGAAGAGCAGTACTTC.

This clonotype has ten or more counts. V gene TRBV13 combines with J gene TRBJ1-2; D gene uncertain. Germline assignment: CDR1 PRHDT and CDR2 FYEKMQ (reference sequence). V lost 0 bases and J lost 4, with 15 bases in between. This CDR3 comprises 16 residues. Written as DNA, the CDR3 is TGTGCCAGCAGCTTAGGCCTGCCGAGTCTACCCTATGGCTACACCTTC. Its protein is CASSLGLPSLPYGYTF.

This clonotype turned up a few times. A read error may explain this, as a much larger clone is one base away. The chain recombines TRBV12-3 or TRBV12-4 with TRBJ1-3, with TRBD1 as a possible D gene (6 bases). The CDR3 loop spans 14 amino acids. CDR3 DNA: TGTGCCAGCAGTTTAACAGGGCGAAGAAACACCGTATATTTT. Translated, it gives CASSLTGRRNTVYF.

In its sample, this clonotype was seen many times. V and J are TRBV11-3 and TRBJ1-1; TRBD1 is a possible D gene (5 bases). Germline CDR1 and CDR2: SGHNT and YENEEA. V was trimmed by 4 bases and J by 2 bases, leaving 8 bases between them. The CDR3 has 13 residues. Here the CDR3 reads CASSWTSNTEAFF. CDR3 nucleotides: TGTGCCAGCAGCTGGACAAGTAACACTGAAGCTTTCTTT.

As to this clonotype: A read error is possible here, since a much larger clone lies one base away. The CDR3: CASSSGFSGSSMVYERYF. CDR3 DNA: TGTGCCAGCAGCTCGGGCTTTTCGGGGTCCTCAATGGTCTACGAGCGGTACTTC. The V and J genes are TRBV5-5 and TRBJ2-7; D might be TRBD2 (5 bases). The CDR3 spans 18 residues. Germline assignment: CDR1 SGHKS and CDR2 YYEKEE (reference sequence). The full variable domain, in which reference TRBV5-5 and TRBJ2-7 provide the parts outside the CDR3, is DAGVTQSPTHLIKTRGQQVTLRCSPISGHKSVSWYQQVLGQGPQFIFQYYEKEERGRGNFPDRFSARQFPNYSSELNVNALLLGDSALYLCASSSGFSGSSMVYERYFGPGTRLTVT.

In nucleotides, the CDR3 is TGTGCCAGCAAAGGGACAGGGGGCCTCGGCAATCAGCCCCAGCATTTT. Amino acids: CASKGTGGLGNQPQHF. This chain uses TRBV28 with TRBJ1-5; 12 bases match TRBD1. V was clipped by 7 bases and J by 2 bases; unmatched bases: 6. This CDR3 is built from 16 residues. Germline V gene lookup returns CDR1 MDHEN and CDR2 SYDVKM.

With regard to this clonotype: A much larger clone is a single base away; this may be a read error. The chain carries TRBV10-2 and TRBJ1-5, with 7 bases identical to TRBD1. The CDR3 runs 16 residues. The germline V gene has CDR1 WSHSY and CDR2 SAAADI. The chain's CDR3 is CASNTDRTNVNKPQHF. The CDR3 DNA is TGCGCCAGCAATACGGACAGGACAAACGTCAATAAGCCCCAGCATTTT.